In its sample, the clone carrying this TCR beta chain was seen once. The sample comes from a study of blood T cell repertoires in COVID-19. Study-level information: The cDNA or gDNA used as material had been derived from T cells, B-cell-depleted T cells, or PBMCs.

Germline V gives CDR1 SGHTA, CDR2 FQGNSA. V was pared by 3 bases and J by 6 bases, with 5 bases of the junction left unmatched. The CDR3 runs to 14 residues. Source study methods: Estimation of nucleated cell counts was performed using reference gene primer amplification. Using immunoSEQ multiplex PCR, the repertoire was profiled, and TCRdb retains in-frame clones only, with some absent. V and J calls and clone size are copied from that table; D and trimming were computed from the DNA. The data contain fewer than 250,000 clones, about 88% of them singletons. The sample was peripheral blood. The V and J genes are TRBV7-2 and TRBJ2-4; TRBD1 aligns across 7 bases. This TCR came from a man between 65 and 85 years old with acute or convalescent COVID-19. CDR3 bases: TGTGCCAGCAGCTTGGGAGACAGGGTAAACATTCAGTACTTC. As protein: CASSLGDRVNIQYF.